This is a list of T cell receptor beta chains from one sample in a study of T-cell reconstitution after alpha-beta-depleted transplantation in children. TCRdb reprocessed the PCR reads via MiXCR and lists one record per CDR3 protein. The sample has 750,000 to 950,000 distinct CDR3 sequences, roughly 15% seen once. The sample here was PBMCs, mostly from graft donor cells, taken 360 days after TCRalphabeta/CD19-depleted stem cell transplant. The receptors stem from a male patient under 18 who had a stem cell transplant for acute lymphoblastic leukemia, so the T cells may come from the graft donor. Both conserved end residues are part of each CDR3. D genes are given only for firm matches. Where a row states a size, it is once, few, many or the class of an expanded clone; other rows omit it.

d_call: -; clone_size: -; v_call: TRBV15; j_call: TRBJ2-6; cdr3_aa: CATSRKSWTVSGANVLTF; cdr3_nt: TGTGCCACCAGCAGAAAGAGCTGGACCGTAAGTGGGGCCAACGTCCTGACTTTC
d_call: TRBD2; clone_size: few; v_call: TRBV27; j_call: TRBJ2-7; cdr3_aa: CASRNFRRGVYEQYF; cdr3_nt: TGTGCCAGCAGAAACTTTAGGCGGGGGGTCTACGAGCAGTACTTC
d_call: -; clone_size: few; v_call: TRBV10-2; j_call: TRBJ2-7; cdr3_aa: CASSGHVGNVSYEQYF; cdr3_nt: TGCGCCAGCAGTGGGCATGTGGGAAACGTCTCCTACGAGCAGTACTTC
d_call: -; clone_size: few; v_call: TRBV27; j_call: TRBJ2-5; cdr3_aa: CASSFSGAETQYF; cdr3_nt: TGTGCCAGCAGTTTTTCGGGAGCGGAGACCCAGTACTTC
d_call: TRBD1; clone_size: few; v_call: TRBV20-1; j_call: TRBJ1-3; cdr3_aa: CSATGGAVRNTIYF; cdr3_nt: TGCAGTGCTACAGGGGGCGCCGTTCGGAACACCATATATTTT
d_call: -; clone_size: few; v_call: TRBV5-1; j_call: TRBJ2-7; cdr3_aa: CASSLYGQSYEQYF; cdr3_nt: TGCGCCAGCAGCTTATACGGACAGTCCTACGAGCAGTACTTC
d_call: -; clone_size: -; v_call: TRBV5-1; j_call: TRBJ1-4; cdr3_aa: CASSRMGGGTNEKLFF; cdr3_nt: TGCGCCAGCAGCCGAATGGGAGGGGGAACTAATGAAAAACTGTTTTTT
d_call: TRBD1; clone_size: few; v_call: TRBV18; j_call: TRBJ2-1; cdr3_aa: CASSYRQGANNEQFF; cdr3_nt: TGTGCCAGCTCATATCGACAGGGGGCCAACAATGAGCAGTTCTTC
d_call: -; clone_size: -; v_call: TRBV18; j_call: TRBJ1-2; cdr3_aa: CASSPDPGHGYTF; cdr3_nt: TGTGCCAGCTCACCAGATCCGGGACATGGCTACACCTTC
d_call: TRBD2; clone_size: few; v_call: TRBV20-1; j_call: TRBJ2-7; cdr3_aa: CSAPEVASGSYEQYF; cdr3_nt: TGCAGTGCCCCAGAGGTGGCTAGCGGCTCCTACGAGCAGTACTTC
d_call: TRBD2; clone_size: -; v_call: TRBV18; j_call: TRBJ2-7; cdr3_aa: CASSPVGTSDEQYF; cdr3_nt: TGTGCCAGCTCACCAGTAGGGACTAGCGACGAGCAGTACTTC
d_call: TRBD1; clone_size: -; v_call: TRBV20-1; j_call: TRBJ1-1; cdr3_aa: CSARSQGVGTEAFF; cdr3_nt: TGCAGTGCTAGATCACAGGGGGTTGGCACTGAAGCTTTCTTT
d_call: -; clone_size: -; v_call: TRBV27; j_call: TRBJ1-1; cdr3_aa: CASANRVGGTEAFF; cdr3_nt: TGTGCCAGCGCGAACAGGGTTGGCGGCACTGAAGCTTTCTTT
d_call: TRBD2; clone_size: few; v_call: TRBV6-5; j_call: TRBJ2-2; cdr3_aa: CASSSHLTSGGNTGELFF; cdr3_nt: TGTGCCAGCAGTTCCCATCTGACTAGCGGGGGCAACACCGGGGAGCTGTTTTTT
d_call: TRBD1; clone_size: -; v_call: TRBV2; j_call: TRBJ1-2; cdr3_aa: CASSDEGTANGYTF; cdr3_nt: TGTGCCAGCAGTGATGAGGGGACAGCTAATGGCTACACCTTC
d_call: TRBD2; clone_size: few; v_call: TRBV3-1; j_call: TRBJ2-1; cdr3_aa: CASSLPTSVSYNEQFF; cdr3_nt: TGTGCCAGCAGCCTCCCTACTAGCGTCTCCTACAATGAGCAGTTCTTC
d_call: TRBD2; clone_size: few; v_call: TRBV5-1; j_call: TRBJ2-6; cdr3_aa: CASSPSASGSSGANVLTF; cdr3_nt: TGCGCCAGCAGCCCCTCGGCTAGCGGGAGCTCTGGGGCCAACGTCCTGACTTTC
d_call: -; clone_size: -; v_call: TRBV5-4; j_call: TRBJ2-7; cdr3_aa: CASSPSGPTPYEQYF; cdr3_nt: TGTGCCAGCAGCCCCTCGGGACCAACGCCCTACGAGCAGTACTTC
d_call: -; clone_size: few; v_call: TRBV12-3/TRBV12-4; j_call: TRBJ2-4; cdr3_aa: CASSPTVAKNIQYF; cdr3_nt: TGTGCCAGCAGTCCGACAGTAGCCAAAAACATTCAGTACTTC
d_call: -; clone_size: -; v_call: TRBV5-6; j_call: TRBJ1-2; cdr3_aa: CASSLVPGDYYGYTF; cdr3_nt: TGTGCCAGCAGCTTGGTTCCCGGTGATTACTATGGCTACACCTTC
d_call: TRBD2; clone_size: few; v_call: TRBV20-1; j_call: TRBJ2-1; cdr3_aa: CSARRRHLAGESSYNEQFF; cdr3_nt: TGCAGTGCTAGACGAAGGCACCTAGCGGGGGAAAGCTCCTACAATGAGCAGTTCTTC
d_call: TRBD1; clone_size: -; v_call: TRBV5-1; j_call: TRBJ2-7; cdr3_aa: CASSHSIDRGYEHYF; cdr3_nt: TGCGCCAGCAGCCACTCGATAGACAGGGGTTACGAGCATTACTTC
d_call: -; clone_size: -; v_call: TRBV12-3/TRBV12-4; j_call: TRBJ2-1; cdr3_aa: CASRSGIYNEQFF; cdr3_nt: TGTGCCAGCAGATCAGGAATCTACAATGAGCAGTTCTTC
d_call: -; clone_size: few; v_call: TRBV6-1; j_call: TRBJ1-1; cdr3_aa: CASRINGLLF; cdr3_nt: TGTGCCAGCAGAATAAACGGTCTCCTCTTT
d_call: -; clone_size: -; v_call: TRBV7-9; j_call: TRBJ2-3; cdr3_aa: CVSSLGGSGPGQYF; cdr3_nt: TGTGTCAGCAGCTTAGGAGGAAGTGGGCCTGGGCAGTATTTT
d_call: -; clone_size: -; v_call: TRBV4-2; j_call: TRBJ2-7; cdr3_aa: CASSLQTTAGYEQYF; cdr3_nt: TGTGCCAGCAGCCTCCAAACCACTGCTGGCTACGAGCAGTACTTC
d_call: TRBD1; clone_size: -; v_call: TRBV5-5; j_call: TRBJ2-1; cdr3_aa: CASSLAPLQGTYNEQFF; cdr3_nt: TGTGCCAGCAGCTTGGCCCCACTACAGGGGACCTACAATGAGCAGTTCTTC
d_call: -; clone_size: -; v_call: TRBV5-1; j_call: TRBJ2-1; cdr3_aa: CASSLPVGTYNEQFF; cdr3_nt: TGCGCCAGCAGCTTGCCGGTAGGGACCTACAATGAGCAGTTCTTC
d_call: TRBD1; clone_size: -; v_call: TRBV4-1; j_call: TRBJ2-7; cdr3_aa: CASSQVDRGGYEQYF; cdr3_nt: TGCGCCAGCAGCCAAGTCGACAGGGGTGGATACGAGCAGTACTTC
d_call: -; clone_size: -; v_call: TRBV3-1; j_call: TRBJ1-5; cdr3_aa: CASRPGVRDQPQHF; cdr3_nt: TGTGCCAGCAGACCAGGGGTACGGGATCAGCCCCAGCATTTT
d_call: TRBD1; clone_size: -; v_call: TRBV10-3; j_call: TRBJ2-3; cdr3_aa: CAIRIAGGRTDTQYF; cdr3_nt: TGTGCCATCAGGATTGCAGGGGGCCGCACAGATACGCAGTATTTT
d_call: -; clone_size: -; v_call: TRBV4-1; j_call: TRBJ2-1; cdr3_aa: CASSLLGRSEQFF; cdr3_nt: TGCGCCAGCAGCCTCTTGGGTCGTAGTGAGCAGTTCTTC
d_call: -; clone_size: few; v_call: TRBV7-9; j_call: TRBJ2-6; cdr3_aa: CASSQDGANVLTF; cdr3_nt: TGTGCCAGCAGCCAAGATGGGGCCAACGTCCTGACTTTC
d_call: TRBD2; clone_size: few; v_call: TRBV4-1; j_call: TRBJ2-3; cdr3_aa: CASSTLELADTDTQYF; cdr3_nt: TGCGCCAGCAGCACCCTGGAGCTAGCGGACACAGATACGCAGTATTTT
d_call: TRBD1; clone_size: once; v_call: TRBV12-3/TRBV12-4; j_call: TRBJ2-3; cdr3_aa: CASSPGTGNTDTQYF; cdr3_nt: TGTGCCAGCAGTCCGGGGACAGGGAACACAGATACGCAGTATTTT
d_call: -; clone_size: few; v_call: TRBV14; j_call: TRBJ2-5; cdr3_aa: CASSQGSRLVPETQYF; cdr3_nt: TGTGCCAGCAGCCAGGGGTCCAGACTAGTTCCCGAGACCCAGTACTTC
d_call: -; clone_size: -; v_call: TRBV29-1; j_call: TRBJ1-1; cdr3_aa: CSPKWGDRTFF; cdr3_nt: TGCAGCCCCAAGTGGGGGGATCGGACTTTCTTT
d_call: -; clone_size: -; v_call: TRBV30; j_call: TRBJ2-1; cdr3_aa: CAWSPRGDEQFF; cdr3_nt: TGTGCCTGGAGTCCTAGGGGCGATGAGCAGTTCTTC
d_call: -; clone_size: -; v_call: TRBV5-1; j_call: TRBJ2-5; cdr3_aa: CARERGETQYF; cdr3_nt: TGCGCCAGGGAACGTGGAGAGACCCAGTACTTC
d_call: TRBD2; clone_size: few; v_call: TRBV10-3; j_call: TRBJ2-1; cdr3_aa: CAISDPSGRNNEQFF; cdr3_nt: TGTGCCATCAGTGATCCTAGCGGGAGGAACAATGAGCAGTTCTTC
d_call: TRBD2; clone_size: few; v_call: TRBV11-1; j_call: TRBJ2-5; cdr3_aa: CASSLRYGAGGLGETQYF; cdr3_nt: TGTGCCAGCAGCTTAAGATACGGAGCGGGAGGGCTGGGAGAGACCCAGTACTTC
d_call: -; clone_size: -; v_call: TRBV20-1; j_call: TRBJ1-2; cdr3_aa: CSAPSDKFNYGYTF; cdr3_nt: TGCAGTGCCCCATCGGACAAATTTAACTATGGCTACACCTTC
d_call: -; clone_size: few; v_call: TRBV4-1; j_call: TRBJ1-3; cdr3_aa: CASSRPGGDPGNTIYF; cdr3_nt: TGCGCCAGCAGCCGTCCAGGTGGGGATCCTGGAAACACCATATATTTT
d_call: -; clone_size: -; v_call: TRBV12-3/TRBV12-4; j_call: TRBJ2-2; cdr3_aa: CASSLGPAGELFF; cdr3_nt: TGTGCCAGCAGTTTAGGCCCCGCCGGGGAGCTGTTTTTT
d_call: -; clone_size: -; v_call: TRBV11-3; j_call: TRBJ2-7; cdr3_aa: CASSRDGGHELYEQYF; cdr3_nt: TGTGCCAGCAGCCGGGACGGAGGTCACGAACTCTACGAGCAGTACTTC
d_call: -; clone_size: few; v_call: TRBV25-1; j_call: TRBJ1-2; cdr3_aa: CASSEYSGDYGYTF; cdr3_nt: TGTGCCAGCAGTGAATATTCAGGGGACTATGGCTACACCTTC
d_call: -; clone_size: -; v_call: TRBV5-1; j_call: TRBJ2-5; cdr3_aa: CASSLAKQVTETQYF; cdr3_nt: TGCGCCAGCAGCTTGGCCAAACAGGTTACTGAGACCCAGTACTTC
d_call: -; clone_size: -; v_call: TRBV5-1; j_call: TRBJ2-1; cdr3_aa: CASSLSALVSYNEQFF; cdr3_nt: TGCGCCAGCAGCTTGAGCGCGCTTGTTTCCTACAATGAGCAGTTCTTC
d_call: -; clone_size: -; v_call: TRBV20-1; j_call: TRBJ2-1; cdr3_aa: CSATDSRGGNEQFF; cdr3_nt: TGCAGTGCTACGGACAGTCGAGGGGGCAATGAGCAGTTCTTC
d_call: -; clone_size: many; v_call: TRBV10-3; j_call: TRBJ2-7; cdr3_aa: CAISETVGSYEQYF; cdr3_nt: TGTGCCATCAGTGAAACCGTTGGCTCCTACGAGCAGTACTTC
d_call: -; clone_size: few; v_call: TRBV7-8; j_call: TRBJ2-6; cdr3_aa: CASSLLLYSGANVLTF; cdr3_nt: TGTGCCAGCAGCTTACTGTTGTACTCTGGGGCCAACGTCCTGACTTTC
d_call: -; clone_size: few; v_call: TRBV24-1; j_call: TRBJ2-2; cdr3_aa: CATCGQDTGELFF; cdr3_nt: TGTGCCACCTGTGGCCAGGACACCGGGGAGCTGTTTTTT
d_call: -; clone_size: few; v_call: TRBV29-1; j_call: TRBJ2-3; cdr3_aa: CSVGVGSRSTDTQYF; cdr3_nt: TGCAGCGTTGGAGTTGGTTCTCGGAGCACAGATACGCAGTATTTT
d_call: TRBD1; clone_size: -; v_call: TRBV19; j_call: TRBJ2-1; cdr3_aa: CASREGTGRLSKQFF; cdr3_nt: TGTGCCAGTAGGGAAGGGACAGGGCGGCTGAGTAAGCAGTTCTTC
d_call: TRBD2; clone_size: few; v_call: TRBV2; j_call: TRBJ2-7; cdr3_aa: CASSDPLAGAPYEQYF; cdr3_nt: TGTGCCAGCAGTGATCCGCTAGCGGGAGCGCCCTACGAGCAGTACTTC
d_call: -; clone_size: -; v_call: TRBV29-1; j_call: TRBJ2-3; cdr3_aa: CSVEKLLTYTQYF; cdr3_nt: TGCAGCGTTGAAAAGCTCCTAACTTATACGCAGTATTTT